Listed here are 30 T cell receptor beta chains from one sample, sequenced in a study of T cells in Graves' hyperthyroidism and ophthalmopathy. RNA transcripts provided the source from which TCR beta CDR3 regions were amplified. TCR CDR3 regions were first amplified by RT-PCR with HTBI primers. Via MiXCR, TCRdb re-called the multiplex PCR reads, giving one row per CDR3 protein. The data hold about 290,000 distinct CDR3 sequences, with less than 15% observed a single time. Sequencing was performed on blood. Receptors originate from a woman aged 25 to 39 with Graves' hyperthyroidism that later progressed to Graves' ophthalmopathy.

A few counts support this clonotype. Sequence at one end of the junction differs from germline and may be a read error. The chain combines TRBV5-4 with TRBJ2-7, with 9 nucleotides matching TRBD2. The CDR3 contains 15 residues. Germline loops: CDR1 SGHNT, CDR2 YYREEE (reference sequence). CDR3 sequence: CASSTMAGGPHEQYF. In nucleotides, the CDR3 is TGCGCCAGCAGCACCATGGCGGGAGGGCCCCACGAGCAGTACTTC.

This clonotype was observed at least ten times. This chain links TRBV7-2 with TRBJ2-3, with 11 bases matching TRBD2. Germline CDR1 SGHTA, CDR2 FQGNSA. This CDR3 has 15 residues. V was pared by 5 bases and J by 7 bases, with 8 bases of the junction left unmatched. This CDR3 is CASSQGLAERYTQYF. CDR3 coding DNA: TGTGCCAGCAGCCAGGGACTAGCGGAAAGGTATACGCAGTATTTT.

This clonotype was recorded many times. This rearrangement joins TRBV7-6 to TRBJ2-7; possibly TRBD2 for D (6 bases). V lost 5 bases and J 6 bases, leaving 17 bases between the germline ends. The germline CDR1 and CDR2 sequences are SGHVS and FNYEAQ. The CDR3 consists of 14 residues. The CDR3 here is CASSAVTSRGEQYF. The CDR3 nucleotides are TGTGCCAGCAGCGCCGTAACTAGCCGAGGCGAGCAGTACTTC.

The chain links TRBV24-1 to TRBJ2-2; D gene ambiguous. The V end was cut by 2 bases, the J end by 7 bases, with 1 base between. Germline V gene data show CDR1 as KGHDR and CDR2 as SFDVKD. The CDR3 totals 11 residues. CDR3 amino acids: CATSDYGELFF. As DNA, the CDR3 is TGTGCCACCAGTGATTACGGGGAGCTGTTTTTT.

At least ten counts were recorded for this clonotype. The genes are TRBV18 and TRBJ1-5; a possible D gene is TRBD1 (5 bases). Trimming left V 4 bases short and J 8 bases short, with 12 bases between. This CDR3 region has 13 residues. From germline, CDR1 is KGHSH and CDR2 LQKENI. The CDR3: CASSLGPGEPQHF. CDR3 DNA sequence: TGTGCCAGCTCACTAGGACCGGGGGAGCCCCAGCATTTT.

This clonotype was recorded many times. The chain carries TRBV7-2 and TRBJ2-1; 11 bases align to TRBD2. Germline V gene lookup returns CDR1 SGHTA and CDR2 FQGNSA. The CDR3 extends over 15 amino acids. J was trimmed by 2 bases and V by 5 bases; bases with no gene match: 2. The CDR3: CASSKTSGTYNEQFF. The CDR3, as DNA: TGTGCCAGCAGCAAGACTAGCGGGACCTACAATGAGCAGTTCTTC.

This clonotype was found a few times. V usage is TRBV11-3 and J usage is TRBJ2-7; no reliable D call. From germline, CDR1 is SGHNT and CDR2 YENEEA. V was cut by 4 bases and J by 2 bases, with 24 bases left in between. The CDR3 is 18 residues long. Here the CDR3 DNA reads TGTGCCAGCAGCTCGCCTGTTCGAGGTCGAAAAGGAACCTACGAGCAGTACTTC. It yields the protein CASSSPVRGRKGTYEQYF. The full variable domain, rest sourced from reference TRBV11-3 and TRBJ2-7, is EAGVVQSPRYKIIEKKQPVAFWCNPISGHNTLYWYLQNLGQGPELLIRYENEEAVDDSQLPKDRFSAERLKGVDSTLKIQPAELGDSAVYLCASSSPVRGRKGTYEQYFGPGTRLTVT.

The V call is TRBV7-2, the J call TRBJ2-1, with TRBD2 identical over 7 bases. Germline V gene lookup returns CDR1 SGHTA and CDR2 FQGNSA. V shed 3 bases and J 0 bases; nucleotides not matched to a gene: 14. This CDR3 is 19 amino acids long. The CDR3 nucleotides read TGTGCCAGCAGCTTTCCCAGCGGGGAACCCCGAAGCTCCTACAATGAGCAGTTCTTC. As protein: CASSFPSGEPRSSYNEQFF.

This clonotype was seen more than once but under ten times. The chain has TRBV20-1 and TRBJ2-6; D perhaps matches TRBD2 (5 bases). The CDR3 is made up of 16 amino acids. Germline V gene data show CDR1 as DFQATT and CDR2 as SNEGSKA (reference sequence). Trimming removed 6 bases from V and 2 bases from J, with 17 bases in between. The CDR3 nucleotides are TGCAGTGCCGAAGGGTCTAGCACCGCTGGGGCCAACGTCCTGACTTTC. It encodes CSAEGSSTAGANVLTF.

This clonotype was counted ten times or more. V is TRBV7-8 and J is TRBJ1-5, with a tentative D call TRBD1 (5 bases). The CDR3 contains 14 residues. V lost 8 bases and J 0 bases, leaving 11 bases between the germline ends. Germline V gene lookup returns CDR1 SGHVS and CDR2 FQNEAQ. CDR3 in amino acids: CASGVGGSNQPQHF. The CDR3 nucleotides read TGTGCCAGCGGCGTTGGGGGTAGCAATCAGCCCCAGCATTTT.

This chain connects TRBV4-2 to TRBJ2-7; 10 bases match TRBD2. The germline V gene encodes CDR1 LGHNA and CDR2 YNFKEQ. Trimming cost V 0 bases and J 5 bases; bases outside gene matches: 7. This CDR3 region has 16 residues. The DNA for the CDR3 is TGTGCCAGCAGCCAAGAGCGCCTAGCGGGAGTCCACGAGCAGTACTTC. This gives the protein CASSQERLAGVHEQYF.

This clonotype has at least ten counts. The chain combines TRBV24-1 with TRBJ1-5; tentative D call: TRBD1 (6 bases). Germline-derived CDR1 and CDR2 are KGHDR and SFDVKD. This CDR3 has 15 amino acids. Deletions cut 7 bases from V and 1 base from J, with 13 bases between. The CDR3 DNA is TGTGCCACCAGCCCGGGGGGCTTCAGCAATCAGCCCCAGCATTTT. Encoded protein: CATSPGGFSNQPQHF.

The table lists this clonotype with many counts. The chain links TRBV20-1 to TRBJ1-2, with 9 bases matching TRBD1. CDR1 is DFQATT and CDR2 is SNEGSKA in the germline V gene (reference sequence). The CDR3 is 15 residues long. V trimming: 1 base; J trimming: 4 bases; junction bases outside the gene matches: 7. CDR3: CSARGPSQGAYGYTF. In nucleotides, the CDR3 is TGCAGTGCTAGAGGCCCATCACAGGGGGCCTATGGCTACACCTTC.

V gene TRBV25-1 combines with J gene TRBJ2-1; TRBD2 might be the D (6 bases). The germline V gene has CDR1 MGHDK and CDR2 SYGVNS. The V end lost 0 bases, the J end lost 2 bases, and 11 bases lay between the germline ends. The length of the CDR3 is 16 residues. The CDR3 here is CASSEYSSGTYNEQFF. The DNA of the CDR3 is TGTGCCAGCAGTGAATATAGTAGCGGAACCTACAATGAGCAGTTCTTC.

This clonotype was detected ten times or more. The J gene is TRBJ2-3, the V gene TRBV27; 11 bases agree with TRBD2. Per germline, CDR1 MNHEY and CDR2 SMNVEV (reference sequence). The CDR3 spans 16 residues. The junction had 7 bases not matched to a gene; V was cut back by 6 bases and J by 2 bases. In DNA, the CDR3 is TGTGCCAGCAGCCTCTCTAGCGGGAGGATCACAGATACGCAGTATTTT. It yields the protein CASSLSSGRITDTQYF.

This clonotype showed up just a few times. The CDR3 nucleotides read TGTGCCAGCAGAACGACAGGGGGAACTAATGAAAAACTGTTTTTT. Translated: CASRTTGGTNEKLFF. The chain employs TRBV6-1 and TRBJ1-4, with TRBD1 identical over 9 bases. The germline V gene has CDR1 MNHNS and CDR2 SASEGT. The CDR3 runs to 15 residues. V trimming: 6 bases; J trimming: 1 base; junction bases outside the gene matches: 3.

Note on this clonotype: A much larger clone differs by one base, so this may be a read error. The V call is TRBV6-1, the J call TRBJ2-1; D is uncertain. Germline V CDR1 and CDR2: MNHNS, SASEGT. Trimming took off 6 bases at V and 0 bases at J, with 12 bases between the two ends. This CDR3 region has 15 residues. CDR3 residues: CASRSPGFSYNEQFF. In DNA form, the CDR3 reads TGTGCCAGCAGGAGTCCAGGATTCTCCTACAATGAGCAGTTCTTC.

This clonotype was seen many times. The chain has TRBV2 and TRBJ1-1, with TRBD1 as a possible D gene (6 bases). The V end lost 10 bases, the J end lost 4 bases, and 25 bases lay between the germline ends. The CDR3 has 16 residues. The germline V gene encodes CDR1 SNHLY and CDR2 FYNNEI. CDR3 loop: CATSHRVFMKGTEAFF. The CDR3 nucleotides read TGTGCCACCTCCCACAGGGTTTTTATGAAGGGCACTGAAGCTTTCTTT.

This clonotype was found a few times. The chain carries TRBV14 and TRBJ2-1; D unclear. The CDR3 is 12 residues long. Germline V gives CDR1 SGHDN, CDR2 FVKESK. Trimming removed 3 bases from V and 4 bases from J, with 4 bases in between. In DNA, the CDR3 is TGTGCCAGCAGCCAGATGTACAATGAGCAGTTCTTC. It yields the protein CASSQMYNEQFF.

This clonotype was detected many times. The V call is TRBV29-1, the J call TRBJ2-3; D is unclear. Per germline, CDR1 SQVTM and CDR2 ANQGSEA. Trimming took 0 bases from V and 6 from J, leaving 10 bases between them. CDR3 length: 13 amino acids. The CDR3 nucleotides are TGCAGCGTTGAAGAGAAGGGTAGGGATACGCAGTATTTT. Residues: CSVEEKGRDTQYF.

This rearrangement joins TRBV20-1 to TRBJ2-7; unclear D gene. The CDR3 is 12 residues long. V lost 5 bases, J lost 0 bases, and 8 bases lay in between. The germline gives CDR1 DFQATT, CDR2 SNEGSKA (reference sequence). DNA for the CDR3: TGCAGTGCTCAGGACCTCTCCTACGAGCAGTACTTC. Encoded protein: CSAQDLSYEQYF.

The rearrangement joins TRBV30 to TRBJ2-1; no reliable D call. This CDR3 has 13 residues. V lost 0 bases to trimming and J lost 6 bases, with 9 bases between them. Germline values: CDR1 GTSNPN, CDR2 SVGIG (reference sequence). CDR3 protein: CAWSVGRSNEQFF. The DNA of the CDR3 is TGTGCCTGGAGTGTTGGTAGGTCCAATGAGCAGTTCTTC.

This clonotype was detected many times. The chain carries TRBV6-1 and TRBJ2-7; 9 bases are a match to TRBD1. The CDR3 is 15 amino acids. Germline CDR1 reads MNHNS; CDR2 reads SASEGT. V shed 2 bases, J shed 3 bases, and the junction held 5 bases outside the gene matches. CDR3 nucleotides: TGTGCCAGCAGTGAATCTACAGGGGGCATCTACGAGCAGTACTTC. Translated, it gives CASSESTGGIYEQYF.

This clonotype was seen ten or more times. V gene TRBV18 combines with J gene TRBJ2-7; D gene ambiguous. Per the germline V gene, CDR1 is KGHSH and CDR2 is LQKENI. Trimming left V 2 bases short and J 5 bases short, with 13 bases between. CDR3 length: 14 residues. This chain's CDR3 is CASSPAGPPDEQYF. The CDR3 DNA is TGTGCCAGCTCACCAGCTGGGCCCCCGGACGAGCAGTACTTC.

At least ten counts were recorded for this clonotype. The chain uses TRBV5-1 and TRBJ2-1, with 12 bases aligning to TRBD2. The V and J ends lost 1 base and 9 bases, in that order; junction bases with no gene match: 8. CDR1 and CDR2 (germline): SGHRS, YFSETQ. This CDR3 has 16 amino acids. DNA of the CDR3: TGCGCCAGCAGCTTGTACCGGACTAGCGGGATCGCTGAGCAGTTCTTC. Translating gives CASSLYRTSGIAEQFF.

This clonotype was detected ten times or more. This sequence joins TRBV7-2 and TRBJ1-2, with D perhaps matching TRBD1 (5 bases). The CDR3 covers 14 residues. The V gene's germline CDR1 is SGHTA and CDR2 FQGNSA. Trimming left V 5 bases short and J 7 bases short, with 17 bases between. The CDR3, as DNA: TGTGCCAGCAGCAAGCAGACAGTCCCAGGTGGCTACACCTTC. This translates into CASSKQTVPGGYTF.

V usage is TRBV5-6 and J usage is TRBJ1-1; 10 bases match TRBD1. Per the germline V gene, CDR1 is SGHDT and CDR2 is YYEEEE. CDR3 size: 16 residues. V lost 4 bases and J lost 5; bases outside the gene matches: 11. CDR3 nucleotides: TGTGCCAGCAGCAGAGGGACAGGGGTTGTCGGAACTGAAGCTTTCTTT. The encoded protein is CASSRGTGVVGTEAFF.

This clonotype was seen many times. The chain recombines TRBV7-9 with TRBJ2-1; TRBD1 matches at 10 bases. Germline-derived CDR1 and CDR2 are SEHNR and FQNEAQ (reference sequence). Losses at the gene ends were 1 base for V and 6 bases for J; bases not matched to a gene: 0. This CDR3 comprises 14 residues. CDR3 amino acids: CASSLGTGGNEQFF. The CDR3 bases are TGTGCCAGCAGCTTAGGGACAGGGGGCAATGAGCAGTTCTTC.

This clonotype turned up a few times. V gene TRBV11-2 combines with J gene TRBJ2-7; 7 nucleotides line up with TRBD1. The V segment lost 4 bases and the J segment 4 bases; nucleotides outside the gene matches: 10. Germline assignment: CDR1 SGHAT and CDR2 FQNNGV. CDR3 size: 15 residues. CDR3 protein: CASSYDRETVYEQYF. CDR3 coding DNA: TGTGCCAGCAGCTATGACAGGGAAACTGTTTACGAGCAGTACTTC.

This clonotype has ten or more counts. The gene calls are TRBV24-1 and TRBJ2-2; D is perhaps TRBD1 (6 bases). The CDR3 spans 15 residues. The V end was cut by 4 bases, the J end by 1 base, with 9 bases between. Germline CDR1 is KGHDR and CDR2 is SFDVKD. CDR3 in DNA: TGTGCCACCAGTGACGGGACACGGAACACCGGGGAGCTGTTTTTT. This translates into CATSDGTRNTGELFF.